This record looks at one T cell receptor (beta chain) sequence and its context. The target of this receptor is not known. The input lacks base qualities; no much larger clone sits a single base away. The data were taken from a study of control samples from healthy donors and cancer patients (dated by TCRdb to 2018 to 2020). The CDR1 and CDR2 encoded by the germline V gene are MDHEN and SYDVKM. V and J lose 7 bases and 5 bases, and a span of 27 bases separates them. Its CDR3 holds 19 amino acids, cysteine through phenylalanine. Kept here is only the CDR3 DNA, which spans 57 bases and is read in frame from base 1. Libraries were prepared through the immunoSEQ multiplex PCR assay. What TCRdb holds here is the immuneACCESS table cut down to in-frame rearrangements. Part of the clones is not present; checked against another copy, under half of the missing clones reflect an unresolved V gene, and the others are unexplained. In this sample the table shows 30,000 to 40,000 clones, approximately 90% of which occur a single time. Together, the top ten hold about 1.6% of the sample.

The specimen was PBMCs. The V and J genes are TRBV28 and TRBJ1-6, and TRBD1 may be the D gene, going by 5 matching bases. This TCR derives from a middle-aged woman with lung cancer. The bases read TGTGCCAGCACCTCCTCACTGGGACGAAGGACGGAAAATAATTCACCCCTCCACTTT. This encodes CASTSSLGRRTENNSPLHF.